This T cell receptor beta chain was sequenced for a study of T cells in Graves' hyperthyroidism and ophthalmopathy. Study context: Peripheral blood was taken when the disease was first diagnosed, before any treatment began.

The investigators amplified TCR beta CDR3 regions from RNA transcripts. With the HTBI primer set, the TCR CDR3 went through a first round of RT-PCR. MiXCR was run by TCRdb on the multiplex PCR reads, yielding one entry per CDR3 protein. The sample comprises hundreds of thousands of distinct CDR3 sequences, just under 20% of which are singletons, and 47% rests with the top ten. CDR1 and CDR2 from the germline V gene are LNHDA and SQIVND (reference sequence). V was clipped by 4 bases and J by 4 bases; unmatched bases: 8. The CDR3 runs 15 residues. On the basis of clinical symptoms, serum thyroxine and TRAb, thyroid ultrasound and orbital computed tomography, diagnoses were made.

This clonotype was obtained from a man aged 35 to 55 with Graves' ophthalmopathy. Material for sequencing was blood. The chain is built from TRBV19 and TRBJ2-5, with 8 bases fitting TRBD1. CDR3 coding DNA: TGTGCCAGTAGTAACGGACAGGGACGTCGAGAGACCCAGTACTTC. Its protein is CASSNGQGRRETQYF.